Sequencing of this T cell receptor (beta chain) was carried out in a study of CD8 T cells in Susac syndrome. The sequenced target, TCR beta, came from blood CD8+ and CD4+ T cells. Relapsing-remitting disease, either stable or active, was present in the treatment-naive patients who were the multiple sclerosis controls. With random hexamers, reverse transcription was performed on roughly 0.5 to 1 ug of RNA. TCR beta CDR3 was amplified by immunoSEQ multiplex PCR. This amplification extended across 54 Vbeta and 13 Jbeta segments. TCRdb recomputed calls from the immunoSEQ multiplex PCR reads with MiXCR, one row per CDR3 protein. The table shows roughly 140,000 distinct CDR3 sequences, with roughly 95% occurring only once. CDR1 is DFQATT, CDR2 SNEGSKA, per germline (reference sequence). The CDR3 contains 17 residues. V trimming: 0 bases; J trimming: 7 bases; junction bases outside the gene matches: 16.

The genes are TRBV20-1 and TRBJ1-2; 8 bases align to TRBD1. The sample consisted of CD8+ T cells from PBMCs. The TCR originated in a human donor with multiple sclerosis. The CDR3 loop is CSARDGASTGETFGYTF. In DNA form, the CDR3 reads TGCAGTGCTAGAGATGGGGCATCGACAGGGGAAACTTTTGGCTACACCTTC.